This entry lists 11 T cell receptor beta chains sequenced from one sample in a study of T cells in Graves' hyperthyroidism and ophthalmopathy (dated by TCRdb to the late 2010s). The protocol used for the library was multiplex PCR. Data came from an Illumina HiSeq 2000. The TCR beta CDR3 regions were amplified from the RNA transcripts. For the first round of RT-PCR on the TCR CDR3, the HTBI primer set was used together with the Qiagen OneStep RT-PCR kit. TCRdb's own reprocessing of the public reads used fastp at Q25 and MiXCR and kept productive beta chains. Rows with a matching CDR3 protein are joined into one entry that keeps the most common DNA and genes. The sample records 600,000 to 900,000 distinct CDR3 sequences, about a sixth of which are singletons. The ten biggest clones cover under 10% of the sample. Source material: blood. The receptors were sampled from a man between 18 and 35 years old with Graves' hyperthyroidism.

This clonotype has at least ten counts. This chain connects TRBV28 to TRBJ1-5, with 8 bases lining up with TRBD1. The CDR3 consists of 14 residues. Trimming took 5 bases from V and 6 from J; bases not matched to a gene: 6. Per germline, CDR1 MDHEN and CDR2 SYDVKM. CDR3 in amino acids: CASSVDRASQPQHF. The DNA of the CDR3 is TGTGCCAGCAGTGTGGACAGGGCGAGTCAGCCCCAGCATTTT.

To note about this clonotype: This may stem from a read error, because a much larger clone lies one nucleotide away. The chain has TRBV12-3 or TRBV12-4 and TRBJ2-7; 11 nucleotides align to TRBD1. The CDR3 contains 15 residues. CDR3 loop: CASSTGTGGSYERYF. The CDR3 region has the DNA TGTGCCAGCAGTACCGGGACAGGGGGTTCCTACGAGCGGTACTTC.

The genes are TRBV10-3 and TRBJ2-7, with 9 bases lining up with TRBD2. CDR1 and CDR2 (germline): ENHRY, SYGVKD. V trimming: 0 bases; J trimming: 4 bases; junction bases outside the gene matches: 4. The CDR3 loop spans 15 amino acids. The CDR3 nucleotides are TGTGCCATCAGTGAGTCGAAGGCGGGAGGGTACGAGCAGTACTTC. Translation: CAISESKAGGYEQYF.

This clonotype was seen a few times. This rearrangement joins TRBV10-2 to TRBJ2-1, with 7 bases identical to TRBD2. The CDR3 spans 14 residues. Germline lookup yields CDR1 WSHSY and CDR2 SAAADI. J gave up 5 bases and V 5 bases, and 6 bases lay outside the gene matches. CDR3 in amino acids: CASSWTSRNNEQFF. The CDR3 nucleotides are TGCGCCAGCAGTTGGACTAGTCGGAACAATGAGCAGTTCTTC.

This clonotype has just a few counts. The chain couples TRBV14 to TRBJ2-7, with D perhaps matching TRBD1 or TRBD2 (7 bases each). CDR3 length: 15 amino acids. Germline CDR1 is SGHDN and CDR2 is FVKESK. The ends were cut back, 4 bases at V and 1 base at J, with 14 bases in the middle. CDR3 region: CASSRRQGGSYEQYF. The CDR3 nucleotides read TGTGCCAGCAGCCGCCGACAGGGAGGGTCCTACGAGCAGTACTTC.

The V gene is TRBV2, the J gene TRBJ2-5; D is perhaps TRBD1 or TRBD2 (5 bases each). CDR1 and CDR2 (germline): SNHLY, FYNNEI. CDR3 length: 14 residues. Trimming cost V 6 bases and J 5 bases, with 16 bases left between them. DNA for the CDR3: TGTGCCAGCAGGGGAATAGTGGGGGTGGAGACCCAGTACTTC. It specifies CASRGIVGVETQYF.

The chain combines TRBV12-3 or TRBV12-4 with TRBJ2-7, with 9 bases that match TRBD2. With 5 bases clipped from V and 3 bases from J, the junction kept 8 bases outside the gene matches. This CDR3 comprises 15 residues. The CDR3 reads CASSQGTSRDYEQYF. The CDR3 region has the DNA TGTGCCAGCAGTCAGGGGACTAGCCGAGACTACGAGCAGTACTTC.

The chain combines TRBV20-1 with TRBJ1-1, with D maybe TRBD1 (5 bases). Trimming took off 1 base at V and 1 base at J, with 10 bases between the two ends. The CDR3 covers 14 residues. Germline V gene sequence: CDR1 DFQATT, CDR2 SNEGSKA (reference sequence). CDR3 nucleotide sequence: TGCAGTGCTAGAGGGGGCCACCCGAACACTGAAGCTTTCTTT. As protein: CSARGGHPNTEAFF.

The chain uses TRBV7-8 and TRBJ2-6, with a weak D call TRBD2 (6 bases). V lost 8 bases and J lost 2, with 16 bases in between. From germline, CDR1 is SGHVS and CDR2 FQNEAQ. The CDR3 sequence is 16 residues long. In nucleotides, the CDR3 is TGTGCCAGCTTGAAAGGAGGGAATCCTGGGGCCAACGTCCTGACTTTC. It encodes CASLKGGNPGANVLTF.

There are many counts of this clonotype. This chain uses TRBV27 with TRBJ2-2; D uncertain. V gave up 3 bases and J gave up 1 base, with 12 bases separating them. Germline V lookup: CDR1 MNHEY, CDR2 SMNVEV (reference sequence). The CDR3 runs 16 residues. The CDR3 sequence: CASSFWPARNTGELFF. CDR3 DNA sequence: TGTGCCAGCAGTTTCTGGCCAGCCAGGAACACCGGGGAGCTGTTTTTT.

This clonotype has more than one count but fewer than ten. The V call is TRBV4-1, the J call TRBJ2-3, with D possibly TRBD2 on 7 matching bases. Germline-derived CDR1 and CDR2 are MGHRA and YSYEKL. The CDR3 is 17 amino acids. With 0 bases removed from V and 2 bases from J, the gap between germline ends came to 15 bases. CDR3 coding DNA: TGCGCCAGCAGCCAAGATGGTCGGGGGGCAATCACAGATACGCAGTATTTT. Protein product: CASSQDGRGAITDTQYF.